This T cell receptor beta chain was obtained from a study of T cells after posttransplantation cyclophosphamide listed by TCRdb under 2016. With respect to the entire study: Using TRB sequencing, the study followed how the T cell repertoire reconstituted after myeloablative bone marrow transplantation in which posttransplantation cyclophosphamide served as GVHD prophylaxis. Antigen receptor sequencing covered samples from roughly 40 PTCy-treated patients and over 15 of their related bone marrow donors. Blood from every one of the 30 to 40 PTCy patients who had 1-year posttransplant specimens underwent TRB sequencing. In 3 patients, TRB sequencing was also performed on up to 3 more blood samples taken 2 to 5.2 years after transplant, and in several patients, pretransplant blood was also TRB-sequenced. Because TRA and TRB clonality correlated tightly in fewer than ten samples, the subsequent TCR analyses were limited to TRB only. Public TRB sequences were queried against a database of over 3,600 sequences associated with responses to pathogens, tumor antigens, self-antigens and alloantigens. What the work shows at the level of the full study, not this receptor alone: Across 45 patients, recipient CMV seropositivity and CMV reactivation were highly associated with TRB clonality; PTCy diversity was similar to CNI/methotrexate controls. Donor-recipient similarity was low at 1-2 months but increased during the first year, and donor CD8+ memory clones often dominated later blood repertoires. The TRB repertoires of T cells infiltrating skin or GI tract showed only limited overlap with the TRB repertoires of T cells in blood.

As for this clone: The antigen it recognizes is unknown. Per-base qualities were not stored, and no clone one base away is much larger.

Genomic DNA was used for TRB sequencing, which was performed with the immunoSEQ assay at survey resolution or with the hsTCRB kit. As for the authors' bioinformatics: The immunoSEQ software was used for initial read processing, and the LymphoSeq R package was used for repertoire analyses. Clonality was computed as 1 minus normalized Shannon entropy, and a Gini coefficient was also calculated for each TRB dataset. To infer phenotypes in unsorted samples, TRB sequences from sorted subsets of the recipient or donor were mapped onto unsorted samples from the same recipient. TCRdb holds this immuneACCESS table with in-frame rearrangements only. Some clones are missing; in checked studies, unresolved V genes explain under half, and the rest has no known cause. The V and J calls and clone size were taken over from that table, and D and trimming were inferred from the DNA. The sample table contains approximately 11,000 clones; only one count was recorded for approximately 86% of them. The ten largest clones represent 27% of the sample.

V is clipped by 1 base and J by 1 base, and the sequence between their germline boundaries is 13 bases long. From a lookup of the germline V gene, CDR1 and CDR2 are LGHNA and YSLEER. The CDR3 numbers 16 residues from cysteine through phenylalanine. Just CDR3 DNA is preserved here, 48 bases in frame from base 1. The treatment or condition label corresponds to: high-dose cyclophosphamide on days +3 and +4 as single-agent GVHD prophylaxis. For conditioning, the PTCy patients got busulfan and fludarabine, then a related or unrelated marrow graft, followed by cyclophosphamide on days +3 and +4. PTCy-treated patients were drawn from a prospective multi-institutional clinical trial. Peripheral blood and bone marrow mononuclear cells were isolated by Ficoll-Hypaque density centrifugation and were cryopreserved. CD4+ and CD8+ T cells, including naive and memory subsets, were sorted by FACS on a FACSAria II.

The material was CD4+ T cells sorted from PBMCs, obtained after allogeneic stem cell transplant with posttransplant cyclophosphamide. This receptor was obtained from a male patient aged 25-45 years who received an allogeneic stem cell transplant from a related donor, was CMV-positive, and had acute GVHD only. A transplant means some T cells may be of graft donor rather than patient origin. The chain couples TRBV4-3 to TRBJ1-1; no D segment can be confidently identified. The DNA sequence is TGCGCCAGCAGCCAAGGCCGCGGCTCCGGGAACACTGAAGCTTTCTTT. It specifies CASSQGRGSGNTEAFF.